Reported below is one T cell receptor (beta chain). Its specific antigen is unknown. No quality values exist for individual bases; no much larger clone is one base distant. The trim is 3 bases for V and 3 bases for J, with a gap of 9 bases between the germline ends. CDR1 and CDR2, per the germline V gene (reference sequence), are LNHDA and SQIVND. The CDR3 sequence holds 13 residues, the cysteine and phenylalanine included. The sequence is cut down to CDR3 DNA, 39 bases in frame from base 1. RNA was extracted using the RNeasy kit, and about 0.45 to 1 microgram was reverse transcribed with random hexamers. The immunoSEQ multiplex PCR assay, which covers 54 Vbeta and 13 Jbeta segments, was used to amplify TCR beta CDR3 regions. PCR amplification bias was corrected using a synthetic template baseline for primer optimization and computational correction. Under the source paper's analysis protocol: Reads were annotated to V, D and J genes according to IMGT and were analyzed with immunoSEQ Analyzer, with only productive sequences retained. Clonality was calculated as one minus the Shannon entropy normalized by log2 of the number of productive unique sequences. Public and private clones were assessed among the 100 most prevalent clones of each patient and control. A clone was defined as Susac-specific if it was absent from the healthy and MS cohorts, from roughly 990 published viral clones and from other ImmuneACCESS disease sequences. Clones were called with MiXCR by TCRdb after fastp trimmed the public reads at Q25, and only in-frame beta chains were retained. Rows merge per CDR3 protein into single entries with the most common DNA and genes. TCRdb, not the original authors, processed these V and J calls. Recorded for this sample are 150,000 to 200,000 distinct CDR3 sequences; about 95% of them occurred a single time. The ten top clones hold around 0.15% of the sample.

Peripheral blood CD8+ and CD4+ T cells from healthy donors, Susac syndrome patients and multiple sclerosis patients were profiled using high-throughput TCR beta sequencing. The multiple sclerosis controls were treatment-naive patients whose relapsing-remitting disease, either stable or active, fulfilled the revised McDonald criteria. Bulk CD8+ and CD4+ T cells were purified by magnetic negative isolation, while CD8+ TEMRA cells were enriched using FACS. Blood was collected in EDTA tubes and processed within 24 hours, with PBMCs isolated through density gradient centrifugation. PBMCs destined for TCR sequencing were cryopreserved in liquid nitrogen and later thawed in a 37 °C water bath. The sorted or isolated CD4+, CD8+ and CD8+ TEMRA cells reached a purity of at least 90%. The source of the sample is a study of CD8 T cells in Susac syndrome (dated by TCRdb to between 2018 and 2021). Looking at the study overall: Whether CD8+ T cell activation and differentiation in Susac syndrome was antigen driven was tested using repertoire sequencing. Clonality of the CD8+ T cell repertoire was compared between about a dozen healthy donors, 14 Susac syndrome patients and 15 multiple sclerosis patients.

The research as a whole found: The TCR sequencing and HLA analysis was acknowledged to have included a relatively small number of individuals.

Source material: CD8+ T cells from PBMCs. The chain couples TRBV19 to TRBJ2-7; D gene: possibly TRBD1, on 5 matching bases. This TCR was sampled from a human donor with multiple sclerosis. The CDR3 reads CASSMGPYYEQYF. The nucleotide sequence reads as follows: TGTGCCAGTAGTATGGGGCCTTACTACGAGCAGTACTTC.